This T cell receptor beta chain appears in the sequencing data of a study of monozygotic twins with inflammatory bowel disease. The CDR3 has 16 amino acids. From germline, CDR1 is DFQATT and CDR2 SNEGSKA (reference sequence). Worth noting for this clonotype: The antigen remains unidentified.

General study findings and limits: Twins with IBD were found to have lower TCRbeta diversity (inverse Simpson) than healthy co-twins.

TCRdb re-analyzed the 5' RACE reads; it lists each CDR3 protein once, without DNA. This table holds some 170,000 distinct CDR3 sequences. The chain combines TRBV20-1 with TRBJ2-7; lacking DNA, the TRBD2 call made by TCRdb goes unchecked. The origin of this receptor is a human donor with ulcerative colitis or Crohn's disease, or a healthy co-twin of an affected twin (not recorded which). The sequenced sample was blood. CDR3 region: CSARPNLSGRKDEQYF.